The 17 T cell receptor beta chains listed next were all sequenced from one sample in a study of response to subunit inactivated influenza vaccine. MiXCR, run by TCRdb on the RT-PCR reads, gives a single entry per CDR3 protein. The sample holds roughly 710,000 distinct CDR3 sequences, around 15% seen once. The starting material was PBMCs from blood, obtained approximately 15 days before vaccination. The receptors derive from a man over 45 who received an inactivated influenza vaccine.

The J gene is TRBJ2-3, the V gene TRBV28, with 8 nucleotides matching TRBD2. The V and J ends lost 1 base and 4 bases, in that order; junction bases with no gene match: 13. The CDR3 sequence is 18 residues long. Looked up from germline, CDR1 is MDHEN and CDR2 is SYDVKM. CDR3 coding DNA: TGTGCCAGCAGTTTATCCCGGGGGGGCACTTTTAGGGCAGATACGCAGTATTTT. As protein: CASSLSRGGTFRADTQYF.

This clonotype was counted a few times. The V gene is TRBV6-5, the J gene TRBJ2-1, with 7 bases that match TRBD2. CDR3 length: 15 residues. The trim removed 4 bases at V and 6 bases at J, leaving 9 bases unmatched. Germline-derived CDR1 and CDR2 are MNHEY and SVGAGI. The CDR3 DNA follows: TGTGCCAGCAGTTCCGATTTGGGAGGGTTCAATGAGCAGTTCTTC. Its protein product is CASSSDLGGFNEQFF.

Points on this clonotype: A read error may explain this, as a much larger clone is one base away. V is TRBV29-1 and J is TRBJ2-7, with D possibly being TRBD1 or TRBD2 (6 bases each). CDR3 length: 15 amino acids. Germline CDR1 and CDR2: SQVTM and ANQGSEA. DNA for the CDR3: TGCAGCGTTGAAAAAGTGGGGGGCAGCTCCTACGAGCGGTACTTC. Its protein is CSVEKVGGSSYERYF.

V gene TRBV9 combines with J gene TRBJ2-3, with D hard to call. The CDR3 runs 14 residues. Germline assignment: CDR1 SGDLS and CDR2 YYNGEE. Between the trimmed V and J ends, which lost 0 bases and 4 bases, there was a span of 9 bases. CDR3 nucleotides: TGTGCCAGCAGCGTAGTCGGGTCCGCAGATACGCAGTATTTT. Translating it yields CASSVVGSADTQYF. The variable domain in full, with the rest retrieved from reference TRBV9 and TRBJ2-3, is DSGVTQTPKHLITATGQRVTLRCSPRSGDLSVYWYQQSLDQGLQFLIQYYNGEERAKGNILERFSAQQFPDLHSELNLSSLELGDSALYFCASSVVGSADTQYFGPGTRLTVL.

This clonotype was observed a few times. The rearrangement joins TRBV15 to TRBJ1-2; 9 nucleotides line up with TRBD1. V lost 0 bases to trimming and J lost 6 bases; unmatched junction nucleotides: 8. Per germline, CDR1 LNHNV and CDR2 YYDKDF (reference sequence). This CDR3 region has 16 residues. DNA for the CDR3: TGTGCCACCAGCAGAGATTTACCGGGGACAGGGAATGGCTACACCTTC. Protein sequence: CATSRDLPGTGNGYTF.

This clonotype has just a few counts. The V call is TRBV24-1, the J call TRBJ2-2; 8 positions agree with TRBD1. Trimming at V came to 1 base and at J to 4 bases, leaving 4 bases not matched to a gene. This CDR3 is built from 16 residues. CDR1 is KGHDR, CDR2 SFDVKD, per germline. The CDR3 DNA reads as TGTGCCACCAGTGATTTTGACAGGGGTCCCACCGGGGAGCTGTTTTTT. This encodes CATSDFDRGPTGELFF.

A few counts support this clonotype. The V call is TRBV20-1, the J call TRBJ2-2, with TRBD1 as a possible D gene (6 bases). Trimming stripped 6 bases from V and 6 bases from J, with 17 bases between. The CDR3 covers 14 residues. The germline V gene has CDR1 DFQATT and CDR2 SNEGSKA (reference sequence). CDR3 sequence (DNA): TGCAGTGCAGGACAGTCTGGAGAGGCCGGGGAGCTGTTTTTT. This codes for CSAGQSGEAGELFF.

Details on this clonotype: Sequence at one end of the junction differs from germline and may be a read error. The V and J genes are TRBV10-3 and TRBJ1-6; D gene ambiguous. The germline V gene has CDR1 ENHRY and CDR2 SYGVKD. The CDR3 sequence is 13 residues long. The CDR3 loop reads CAIRESESSPLHF. The CDR3 DNA reads TGTGCCATCAGGGAGTCGGAGAGTTCACCCCTCCACTTT.

This clonotype was seen only a few times. The V gene is TRBV12-3 or TRBV12-4, the J gene TRBJ2-3; D perhaps matches TRBD2 (6 bases). V gave up 4 bases and J gave up 2 bases, with 10 bases separating them. This CDR3 contains 14 residues. CDR3 protein: CASSSTSDTDTQYF. The CDR3 DNA reads as TGTGCCAGCAGTTCGACTAGTGACACAGATACGCAGTATTTT.

The genes are TRBV4-1 and TRBJ2-3; possibly TRBD2 for D (5 bases). The CDR3 has 17 residues. Germline V gene lookup returns CDR1 MGHRA and CDR2 YSYEKL. The V end was cut by 1 base, the J end by 5 bases, with 19 bases between. DNA for the CDR3: TGCGCCAGCAGCCAAGGTTCTGCGCGACTATGGGGAGATACGCAGTATTTT. It yields the protein CASSQGSARLWGDTQYF.

The rearrangement links TRBV7-9 to TRBJ2-1, with D possibly being TRBD1 (5 bases). This CDR3 spans 14 amino acids. The V end was cut by 5 bases, the J end by 6 bases, with 14 bases between. Germline V gene data show CDR1 as SEHNR and CDR2 as FQNEAQ (reference sequence). The CDR3 bases are TGTGCCAGCAGCCTCGGACAAGCGAGCAATGAGCAGTTCTTC. Translating gives CASSLGQASNEQFF.

The chain combines TRBV20-1 with TRBJ2-1; D is perhaps TRBD1 (6 bases). From germline, CDR1 is DFQATT and CDR2 SNEGSKA (reference sequence). There are 14 residues in the CDR3. Trimming shortened V by 6 bases and J by 3 bases, and 15 bases separated the two germline ends. DNA for the CDR3: TGCAGTGCAGTTGGGACACTTAACTACAATGAGCAGTTCTTC. This codes for CSAVGTLNYNEQFF.

This clonotype was detected a few times. The V and J genes are TRBV12-3 or TRBV12-4 and TRBJ1-4; D is unresolved. With 3 bases removed from V and 0 bases from J, the gap between germline ends came to 5 bases. CDR3 length equals 14 residues. CDR3 sequence: CASSLGSTNEKLFF. In DNA form, the CDR3 reads TGTGCCAGCAGTTTGGGATCAACTAATGAAAAACTGTTTTTT.

This clonotype was seen many times. The gene calls are TRBV29-1 and TRBJ2-1; weak D call: TRBD2 (6 bases). Germline V lookup: CDR1 SQVTM, CDR2 ANQGSEA. V gave up 4 bases and J gave up 8 bases, with 18 bases separating them. The CDR3 has 14 amino acids. CDR3 loop: CSVGFRGSIHEQFF. CDR3 nucleotide sequence: TGCAGCGTTGGCTTCCGGGGGAGTATCCATGAGCAGTTCTTC.

This clonotype was observed a few times. This sequence joins TRBV28 and TRBJ1-1; the D gene is possibly TRBD1 (5 bases). This CDR3 region has 14 residues. Germline values: CDR1 MDHEN, CDR2 SYDVKM. Trimming shortened V by 5 bases and J by 5 bases, and 15 bases separated the two germline ends. CDR3 protein: CASSHPPGITEAFF. The CDR3 DNA reads TGTGCCAGCAGTCACCCACCAGGGATTACTGAAGCTTTCTTT.

This clonotype was observed a few times. The chain recombines TRBV15 with TRBJ2-1, with unresolved D. Germline V gene data show CDR1 as LNHNV and CDR2 as YYDKDF (reference sequence). This CDR3 contains 16 residues. V was trimmed by 1 base and J by 9 bases, leaving 19 bases between them. CDR3 amino acids: CATSRVRQAGRSEQFF. In nucleotides, the CDR3 is TGTGCCACCAGCAGAGTCCGTCAAGCTGGACGCAGTGAGCAGTTCTTC.

V gene TRBV14 combines with J gene TRBJ1-5; D uncertain. Germline lookup yields CDR1 SGHDN and CDR2 FVKESK. This CDR3 comprises 12 residues. Trimming shortened V by 4 bases and J by 3 bases, and 4 bases separated the two germline ends. DNA for the CDR3: TGTGCCAGCAGCCGGACCAATCAGCCCCAGCATTTT. Protein product: CASSRTNQPQHF.